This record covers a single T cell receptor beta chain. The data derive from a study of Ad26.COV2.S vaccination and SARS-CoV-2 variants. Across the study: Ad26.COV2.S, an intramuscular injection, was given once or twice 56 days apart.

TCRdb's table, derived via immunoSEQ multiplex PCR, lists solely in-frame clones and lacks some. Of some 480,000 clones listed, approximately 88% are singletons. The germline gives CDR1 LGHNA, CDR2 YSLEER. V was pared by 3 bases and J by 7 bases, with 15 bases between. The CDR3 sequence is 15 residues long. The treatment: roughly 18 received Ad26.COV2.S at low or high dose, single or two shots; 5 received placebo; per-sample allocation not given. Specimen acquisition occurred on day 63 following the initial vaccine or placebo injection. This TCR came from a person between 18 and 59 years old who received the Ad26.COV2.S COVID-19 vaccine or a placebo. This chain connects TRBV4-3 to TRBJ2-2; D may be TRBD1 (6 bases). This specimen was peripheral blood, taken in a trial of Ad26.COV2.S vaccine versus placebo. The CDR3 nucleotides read TGCGCCAGCAGCCAGGACGGGACATCCATCGGGGAGCTGTTTTTT. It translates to CASSQDGTSIGELFF.